The TCR beta chain described here comes from a study of CD8+ T cells in alopecia areata. Study-wide background: Twice a day, 5 to 10 mg of oral tofacitinib was administered to treated patients.

Germline V CDR1 and CDR2: SQVTM, ANQGSEA. The V gene lost 1 base and the J gene lost 6 bases, with 6 bases spanning the gap. The CDR3 length is 11 residues. Extraction and reverse transcription of RNA yielded cDNA as the sequencing template. TCRdb keeps only in-frame clones here, not all; method: immunoSEQ multiplex PCR. The sample carries almost 250,000 clones, 65% to 70% recorded once. Lesional scalp punch biopsies and peripheral blood were collected from alopecia areata patients. V and J are TRBV29-1 and TRBJ1-1; D unresolved. This TCR was recovered from a human donor with alopecia areata. Sequencing used CD4+ T cells sorted from blood, obtained at week 0. The CDR3, as DNA: TGCAGCGTTGAAGCGGTACCTGAAGCTTTCTTT. It is translated as CSVEAVPEAFF.